These T cell receptor beta chains were read from a single sample in a study. In TCRdb, the RT-PCR reads were re-called with MiXCR into one record per CDR3 protein. The sample lists 550,000 to 750,000 distinct CDR3 sequences; more than 13% were seen once. Sequenced sample: memory CD4+ T cells from blood. These receptors originate from a female donor in good health, serving as a healthy control. CDR3s include the opening cysteine and the closing phenylalanine or tryptophan. The D gene is left open where the match is weak. The size field is filled for only some rows; it gives once, few, many or a size class.

TRBV7-9	TRBD1	TRBJ1-1	few	TGTGCCAGCACGGTTGGGACAGGGGACACTGAAGCTTTCTTT	CASTVGTGDTEAFF
TRBV3-1	-	TRBJ2-1	many	TGTGCCAGCAGCCAGCCCGTGGGGGAGGGGGACCCCAAGGTCTTC	CASSQPVGEGDPKVF
TRBV4-3	-	TRBJ2-1	few	TGCGCCAGCAGCCCTGGGCGACTAGGCGACAATGAGCAGTTCTTC	CASSPGRLGDNEQFF
TRBV5-1	-	TRBJ1-1	-	TGCGCCAGCAGCTCCATCCAAGGGAGGGCCACTGAAGCTTTCTTT	CASSSIQGRATEAFF
TRBV12-3/TRBV12-4	-	TRBJ1-1	few	TGTGCCAGCAGTCGAACAATAAACACTGAAGCTTTCTTT	CASSRTINTEAFF
TRBV24-1	-	TRBJ2-2	-	TGTGCCACCAGTGATTTAGGGGCACAAAACACCGGGGAGCTGTTTTTT	CATSDLGAQNTGELFF
TRBV5-4	TRBD1	TRBJ2-7	many	TGTGCCAGCCGGGACAGGGGTGTCCGCGTCCACGAGCAGTACTTC	CASRDRGVRVHEQYF
TRBV7-7	TRBD1	TRBJ2-2	many	TGTGCCAGCAGCCCACGGACAGGAGGCACCGGGGAGCTGTTTTTT	CASSPRTGGTGELFF
TRBV6-2/TRBV6-3	-	TRBJ2-7	few	TGTGCCAGCAGCAAACGGGCCCGCGAGGGCTACGAGCAGTACTTC	CASSKRAREGYEQYF
TRBV20-1	-	TRBJ2-7	-	TGCAGTGCTGAGAATTACGAGCAGTACTTC	CSAENYEQYF